The 10 T cell receptor beta chains below were found in one sample sequenced in a study of T cells after yellow fever vaccination. TCRdb independently ran MiXCR on the 5' RACE reads; one entry per CDR3 protein. The table lists 610,000 or so distinct CDR3 sequences, 12% of them singletons, with just under 15% in the top ten. The sample in question was PBMCs, obtained on the day of the yellow fever booster vaccination. Source of these receptors: a man younger than 45 who received the YFV17D yellow fever vaccine.

This clonotype was counted only a few times. The chain employs TRBV20-1 and TRBJ1-2; 8 bases match TRBD1. Germline CDR1 DFQATT, CDR2 SNEGSKA (reference sequence). The CDR3 is made up of 13 amino acids. With V trimmed by 5 bases and J by 2 bases, 4 bases remained unmatched. CDR3 sequence (DNA): TGCAGTGCTCCCAGGACAGGGAACTATGGCTACACCTTC. Translated: CSAPRTGNYGYTF.

The chain has TRBV7-2 and TRBJ2-1; D gene uncertain. The V gene lost 5 bases and the J gene lost 10 bases, with 9 bases spanning the gap. The CDR3 consists of 11 residues. CDR1 and CDR2 (germline): SGHTA, FQGNSA. Here the CDR3 DNA reads TGTGCCAGCAGCATGGCGGTCGAGCAGTTCTTC. Its protein is CASSMAVEQFF.

The V and J genes are TRBV18 and TRBJ2-1; the D call may be TRBD1 or TRBD2 (5 bases each). CDR3 length equals 17 residues. V lost 0 bases, J lost 2 bases, and 14 bases lay in between. Germline V CDR1 and CDR2: KGHSH, LQKENI. The CDR3 sequence: CASSPPRGTSPYNEQFF. The CDR3, as DNA: TGTGCCAGCTCACCACCGAGAGGGACGAGCCCCTACAATGAGCAGTTCTTC. The full variable domain, completed using reference TRBV18 and TRBJ2-1, is NAGVMQNPRHLVRRRGQEARLRCSPMKGHSHVYWYRQLPEEGLKFMVYLQKENIIDESGMPKERFSAEFPKEGPSILRIQQVVRGDSAAYFCASSPPRGTSPYNEQFFGPGTRLTVL.

CDR3 in amino acids: CASSPRGGGVAFF. The CDR3 nucleotides are TGTGCCAGCTCACCCCGAGGCGGGGGCGTAGCTTTCTTT. This chain joins TRBV18 and TRBJ1-1; a possible D gene is TRBD1 (6 bases). V was clipped by 3 bases and J by 10 bases, with 15 bases between them. Germline V gene sequence: CDR1 KGHSH, CDR2 LQKENI. The CDR3 is 13 amino acids.

This clonotype was seen more than once but under ten times. The chain joins TRBV20-1 to TRBJ2-7; unclear D gene. Germline V gene lookup returns CDR1 DFQATT and CDR2 SNEGSKA (reference sequence). This CDR3 has 13 residues. V was cut by 0 bases and J by 6 bases, with 12 bases left in between. The DNA of the CDR3 is TGCAGTGCTAGAGACGCCCAGCTTGGCGAGCAGTACTTC. This sequence encodes CSARDAQLGEQYF.

The genes are TRBV30 and TRBJ2-6; the D is unclear. This CDR3 spans 15 amino acids. V was trimmed by 0 bases and J by 1 base, leaving 7 bases between them. Germline loops: CDR1 GTSNPN, CDR2 SVGIG (reference sequence). CDR3 protein: CAWSVSMSGANVLTF. For the CDR3, the DNA is TGTGCCTGGAGTGTGAGTATGTCTGGGGCCAACGTCCTGACTTTC.

The gene calls are TRBV4-2 and TRBJ1-1; TRBD1 might be the D (6 bases). CDR3 length equals 18 residues. Germline V gene sequence: CDR1 LGHNA, CDR2 YNFKEQ. V was trimmed by 0 bases and J by 1 base, leaving 18 bases between them. Here the CDR3 DNA reads TGTGCCAGCAGCCAAGATCTTAGGCGCGACAGGCAGAACACTGAAGCTTTCTTT. Its protein product is CASSQDLRRDRQNTEAFF.

The rearrangement uses TRBV5-1 and TRBJ2-3; TRBD1 matches at 8 bases. With 1 base clipped from V and 7 bases from J, the junction kept 8 bases outside the gene matches. The CDR3 is made up of 15 amino acids. Germline V CDR1 and CDR2: SGHRS, YFSETQ. CDR3 region: CASSLRGQGFHTQYF. The CDR3 DNA sequence: TGCGCCAGCAGCTTGAGAGGACAGGGTTTTCATACGCAGTATTTT.

This clonotype turned up a few times. The rearrangement uses TRBV27 and TRBJ2-6; possible D gene TRBD2, 7 bases. The V end lost 0 bases, the J end lost 1 base, and 13 bases lay between the germline ends. This CDR3 region has 18 residues. Germline CDR1 MNHEY, CDR2 SMNVEV (reference sequence). CDR3 protein: CASSLSGGRISGANVLTF. Written as DNA, the CDR3 is TGTGCCAGCAGTTTATCCGGGGGGCGCATATCTGGGGCCAACGTCCTGACTTTC. Full variable domain (remainder filled in from reference TRBV27 and TRBJ2-6): EAQVTQNPRYLITVTGKKLTVTCSQNMNHEYMSWYRQDPGLGLRQIYYSMNVEVTDKGDVPEGYKVSRKEKRNFPLILESPSPNQTSLYFCASSLSGGRISGANVLTFGAGSRLTVL.

This rearrangement joins TRBV7-2 to TRBJ2-2, with D possibly TRBD1 on 5 matching bases. This CDR3 has 21 residues. V lost 7 bases and J lost 0, with 30 bases in between. Germline values: CDR1 SGHTA, CDR2 FQGNSA. CDR3 sequence (DNA): TGTGCCAGCACCTACCTTCTACGCGGAAGGGGTTCCCCGACGAACACCGGGGAGCTGTTTTTT. This gives the protein CASTYLLRGRGSPTNTGELFF.